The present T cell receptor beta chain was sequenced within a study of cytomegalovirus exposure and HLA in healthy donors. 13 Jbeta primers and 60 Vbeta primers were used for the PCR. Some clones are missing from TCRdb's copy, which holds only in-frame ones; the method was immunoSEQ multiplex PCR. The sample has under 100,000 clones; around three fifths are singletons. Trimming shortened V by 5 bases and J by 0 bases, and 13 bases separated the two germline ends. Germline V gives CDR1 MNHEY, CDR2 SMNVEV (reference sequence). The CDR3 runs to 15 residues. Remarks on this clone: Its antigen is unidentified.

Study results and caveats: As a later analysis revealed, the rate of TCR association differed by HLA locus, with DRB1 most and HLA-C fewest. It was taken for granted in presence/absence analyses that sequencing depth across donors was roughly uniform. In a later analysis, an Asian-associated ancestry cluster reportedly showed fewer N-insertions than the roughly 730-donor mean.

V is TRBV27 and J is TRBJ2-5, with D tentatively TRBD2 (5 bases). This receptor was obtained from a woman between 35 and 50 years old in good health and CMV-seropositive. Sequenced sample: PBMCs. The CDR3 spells CASSDGVEHQETQYF. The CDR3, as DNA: TGTGCCAGCAGTGACGGGGTGGAGCACCAAGAGACCCAGTACTTC.